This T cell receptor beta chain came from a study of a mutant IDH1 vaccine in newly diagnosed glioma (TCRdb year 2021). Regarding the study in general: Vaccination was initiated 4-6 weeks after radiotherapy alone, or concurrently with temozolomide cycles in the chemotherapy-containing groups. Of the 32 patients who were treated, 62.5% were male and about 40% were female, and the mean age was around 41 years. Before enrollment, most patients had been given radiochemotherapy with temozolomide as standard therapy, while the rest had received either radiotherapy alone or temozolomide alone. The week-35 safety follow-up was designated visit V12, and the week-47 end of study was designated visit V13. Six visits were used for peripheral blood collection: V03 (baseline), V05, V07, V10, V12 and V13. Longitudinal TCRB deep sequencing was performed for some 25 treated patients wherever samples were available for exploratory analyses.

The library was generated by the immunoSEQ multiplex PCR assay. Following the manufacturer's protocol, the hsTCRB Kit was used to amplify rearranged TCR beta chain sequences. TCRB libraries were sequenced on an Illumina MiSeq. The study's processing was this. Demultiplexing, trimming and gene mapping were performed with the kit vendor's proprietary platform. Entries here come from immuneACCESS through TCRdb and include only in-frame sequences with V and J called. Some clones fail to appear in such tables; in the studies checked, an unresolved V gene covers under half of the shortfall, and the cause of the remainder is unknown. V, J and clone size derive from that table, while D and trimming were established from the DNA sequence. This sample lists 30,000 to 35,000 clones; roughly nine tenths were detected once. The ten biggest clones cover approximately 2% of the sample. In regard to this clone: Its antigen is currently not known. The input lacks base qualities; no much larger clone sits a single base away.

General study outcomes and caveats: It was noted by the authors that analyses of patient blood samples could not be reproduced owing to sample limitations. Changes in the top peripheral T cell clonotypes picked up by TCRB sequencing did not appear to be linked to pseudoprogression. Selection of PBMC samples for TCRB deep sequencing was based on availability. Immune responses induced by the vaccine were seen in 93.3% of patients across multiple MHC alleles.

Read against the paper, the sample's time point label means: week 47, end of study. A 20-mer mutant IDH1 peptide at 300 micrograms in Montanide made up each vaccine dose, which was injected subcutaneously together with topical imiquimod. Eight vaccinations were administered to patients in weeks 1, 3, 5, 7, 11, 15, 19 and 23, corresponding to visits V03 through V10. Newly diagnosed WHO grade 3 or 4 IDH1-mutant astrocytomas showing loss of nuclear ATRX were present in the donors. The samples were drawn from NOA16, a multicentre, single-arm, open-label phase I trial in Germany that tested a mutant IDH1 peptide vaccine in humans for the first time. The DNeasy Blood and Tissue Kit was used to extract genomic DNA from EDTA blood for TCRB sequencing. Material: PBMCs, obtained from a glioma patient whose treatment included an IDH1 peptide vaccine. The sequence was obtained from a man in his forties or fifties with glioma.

The bases are TGTGCCATCCGGACCCCATTCAAAAACATTCAGTACTTC. This codes for CAIRTPFKNIQYF. The rearranged chain carries TRBV2 and TRBJ2-4, with the D gene too uncertain to name. For CDR1 and CDR2, the germline V gene lists SNHLY and FYNNEI. The junction carries 13 bases between V and J, which are trimmed by 10 bases and 3 bases respectively. Inclusive of the bounding cysteine and phenylalanine, the CDR3 is 13 residues long. CDR3 DNA only is kept here, 39 bases in frame from base 1. Outside the CDR3, residues come from the reference TRBV2 and TRBJ2-4 proteins, so the full variable domain is: EPEVTQTPSHQVTQMGQEVILRCVPISNHLYFYWYRQILGQKVEFLVSFYNNEISEKSEIFDDQFSVERPDGSNFTLKIRSTKLEDSAMYFCAIRTPFKNIQYFGAGTRLSVL.